Listed below are T cell receptor beta chains from one sample, sequenced in a study of cytomegalovirus exposure and HLA in healthy donors. The protocol was immunoSEQ multiplex PCR, while the TCRdb copy is restricted to in-frame clones and leaves out a portion. The table shows 150,000 to 200,000 clones, with around 77% occurring only once. Sequenced: PBMCs. The source is a woman aged 25 to 45 in good health and CMV-seronegative. Each CDR3 is given without its conserved first and last residue. Clone sizes are given selectively: once, few, many, or a class where the clone is expanded.

j_gene,abundance,len,v_gene,CDR3aa
TRBJ2-7,.,12,TRBV27,ASSFTGPSYEQY
TRBJ1-1,once,10,TRBV29-1,SVGGYNTEAF
TRBJ1-1,.,9,TRBV5-1,ASSPGVEAF
TRBJ1-2,.,12,TRBV13,ASRPTGGPGGYT
TRBJ1-2,.,11,TRBV7-2,ASSSGQFYGYT
TRBJ2-5,.,12,TRBV6-5,ASTPYVGSETQY
TRBJ1-1,.,11,TRBV5-1,ASSTGAQGEAF
TRBJ2-2,once,12,TRBV11-2,ASSYQRSNGELF
TRBJ2-3,.,13,TRBV7-6,ASSSDIIVPDTQY
TRBJ1-5,.,11,TRBV7-3,ASSSGEGLPQH
TRBJ1-3,.,12,TRBV6-1,ASILEISGNTIY
TRBJ1-3,.,14,TRBV19,ATLAAVGEKRNTIY
TRBJ2-4,.,11,TRBV5-8,ASSLSPGLLQY
TRBJ1-1,.,11,TRBV7-3,ASSYGDREYAF
TRBJ2-2,.,12,TRBV6-5,ASSRGPNTGELF
TRBJ1-3,.,14,TRBV6-5,ASSSPGQGSGNTIY
TRBJ1-1,.,10,TRBV11-2,ASSFTNTEAF
TRBJ2-7,.,12,TRBV13,ASSRPGQGFEQY
TRBJ1-3,.,11,TRBV30,AWSVQNGNTIY